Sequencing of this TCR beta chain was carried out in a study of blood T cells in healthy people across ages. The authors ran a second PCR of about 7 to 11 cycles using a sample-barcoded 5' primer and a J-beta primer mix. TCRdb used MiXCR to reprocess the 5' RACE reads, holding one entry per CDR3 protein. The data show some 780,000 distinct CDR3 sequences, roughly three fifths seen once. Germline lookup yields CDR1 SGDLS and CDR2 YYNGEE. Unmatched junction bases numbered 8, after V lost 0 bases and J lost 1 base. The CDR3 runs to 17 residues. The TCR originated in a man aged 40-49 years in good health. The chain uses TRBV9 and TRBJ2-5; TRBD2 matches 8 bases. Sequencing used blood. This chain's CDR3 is CASSVDTLAGLQETQYF. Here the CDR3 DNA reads TGTGCCAGCAGCGTAGACACGTTAGCGGGACTCCAAGAGACCCAGTACTTC.